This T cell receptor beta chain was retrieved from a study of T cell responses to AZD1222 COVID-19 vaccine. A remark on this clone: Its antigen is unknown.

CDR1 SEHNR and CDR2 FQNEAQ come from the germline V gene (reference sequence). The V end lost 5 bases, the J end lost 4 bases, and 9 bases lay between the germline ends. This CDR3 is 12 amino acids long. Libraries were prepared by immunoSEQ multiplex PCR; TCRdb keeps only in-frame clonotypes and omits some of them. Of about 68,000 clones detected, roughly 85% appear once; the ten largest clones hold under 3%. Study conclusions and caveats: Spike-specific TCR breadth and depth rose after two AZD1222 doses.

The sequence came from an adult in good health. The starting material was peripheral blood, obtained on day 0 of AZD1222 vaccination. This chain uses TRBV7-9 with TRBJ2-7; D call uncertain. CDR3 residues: CASSEDGYEQYF. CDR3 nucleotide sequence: TGTGCCAGCAGCGAGGACGGATACGAGCAGTACTTC.